This TCR beta chain was identified during a study of a mutant IDH1 vaccine in newly diagnosed glioma (dated by TCRdb to about 2021). With respect to the entire study: Patients received eight vaccinations in weeks 1, 3, 5, 7, 11, 15, 19 and 23, corresponding to visits V03 through V10. Vaccination was initiated 4-6 weeks after radiotherapy alone, or concurrently with temozolomide cycles in the chemotherapy-containing groups. Of the approximately 34 treated patients, about 62% were male and approximately 40% were female, and a mean age of around 40 years was recorded. Prior to enrollment, standard therapy consisting of radiotherapy alone, temozolomide alone, or radiochemotherapy with temozolomide had been administered to patients, with the combination being received by most patients. Six visits were used for peripheral blood collection: V03 (baseline), V05, V07, V10, V12 and V13. Longitudinal TCRB deep sequencing was done for 25 to 30 treated patients, wherever samples were available for exploratory analyses. Study-wide conclusions, independent of this receptor: According to the authors, sample limitations meant that analyses of patient blood samples could not be reproduced. Selection of PBMC samples for TCRB deep sequencing was based on availability. Across multiple MHC alleles, vaccine-induced immune responses were seen in approximately 93% of patients. Pseudoprogression seemed to be unrelated to changes in the top peripheral T cell clonotypes found by TCRB sequencing.

From a lookup of the germline V gene, CDR1 and CDR2 are SGHDN and FVKESK. V is cut back by 6 bases and J by 10 bases, with 8 bases in the junction unmatched. Inclusive of the bounding cysteine and phenylalanine, the CDR3 is 15 residues long. Only the CDR3 DNA stays, 45 bases, in frame from base 1. The time point label, as the study defines it: week 5, during vaccination. A 20-mer mutant IDH1 peptide at 300 micrograms in Montanide made up each vaccine dose, which was injected subcutaneously together with topical imiquimod. The donors had newly diagnosed IDH1-mutant astrocytomas of WHO grade 3 or 4 that showed loss of nuclear ATRX. The samples were drawn from NOA16, a multicentre, single-arm, open-label phase I trial in Germany that tested a mutant IDH1 peptide vaccine in humans for the first time. The DNeasy Blood and Tissue Kit was used to extract genomic DNA from EDTA blood for TCRB sequencing. The receptor library was made with the immunoSEQ multiplex PCR assay. Rearranged TCR beta chain sequences were amplified using the hsTCRB Kit according to the manufacturer's protocol. An Illumina MiSeq was used to sequence the TCRB libraries. For the original study's pipeline: The kit vendor's proprietary platform handled demultiplexing, trimming and gene mapping. Sourced from immuneACCESS, this table was stored by TCRdb with only in-frame sequences that have V and J called. A share of the clones is absent; for the studies checked, an unresolved V gene accounts for under half, and the remainder has no known explanation. That table furnishes V, J and clone size, whereas the DNA furnished D and trimming. For this sample there are approximately 37,000 clones; approximately 53% appear just once. The ten top clones hold approximately 11% of the sample.

Turning to this clone: Its cognate antigen has yet to be identified. No base-level quality is on record; no much larger clone is a single base apart.

This chain is built from TRBV14 and TRBJ2-1; 14 middle bases align to TRBD2. Sequenced material: PBMCs, taken from a glioma patient whose treatment included an IDH1 peptide vaccine. The TCR comes from a woman under 30 with glioma. The nucleotide sequence reads TGTGCCAGCAGTCCGACTAGCGGGAGGGCCTGGGAGCAGTTCTTC. The encoded protein is CASSPTSGRAWEQFF.